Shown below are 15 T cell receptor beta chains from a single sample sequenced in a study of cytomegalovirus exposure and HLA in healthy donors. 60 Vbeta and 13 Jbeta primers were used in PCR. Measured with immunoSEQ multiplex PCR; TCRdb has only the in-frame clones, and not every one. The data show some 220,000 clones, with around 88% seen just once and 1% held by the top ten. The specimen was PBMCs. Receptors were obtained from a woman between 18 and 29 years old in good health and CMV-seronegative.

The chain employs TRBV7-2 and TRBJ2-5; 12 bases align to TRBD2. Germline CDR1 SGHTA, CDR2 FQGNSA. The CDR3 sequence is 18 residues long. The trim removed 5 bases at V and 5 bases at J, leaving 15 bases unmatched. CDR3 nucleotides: TGTGCCAGCAGCCCGCTTCCTAGCGGGGGGGCCGGGAAGGAGACCCAGTACTTC. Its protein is CASSPLPSGGAGKETQYF.

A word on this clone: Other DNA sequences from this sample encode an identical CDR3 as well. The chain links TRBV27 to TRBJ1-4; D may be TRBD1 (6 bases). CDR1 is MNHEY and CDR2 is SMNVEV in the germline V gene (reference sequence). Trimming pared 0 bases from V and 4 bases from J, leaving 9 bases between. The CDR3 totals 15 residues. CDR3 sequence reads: CASSLSGAGNEKLFF. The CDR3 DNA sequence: TGTGCCAGCAGTTTATCGGGGGCGGGTAATGAAAAACTGTTTTTT.

This chain's CDR3 is CASSEGLAGVKNIQYF. CDR3 sequence (DNA): TGTGCCAGCAGCGAGGGACTAGCGGGAGTGAAAAACATTCAGTACTTC. The rearrangement uses TRBV9 and TRBJ2-4; 14 bases map to TRBD2. Per the germline V gene, CDR1 is SGDLS and CDR2 is YYNGEE. After removal of 3 bases from V and 4 bases from J, the junction contained 3 bases not matched to a gene. The CDR3 contains 16 residues.

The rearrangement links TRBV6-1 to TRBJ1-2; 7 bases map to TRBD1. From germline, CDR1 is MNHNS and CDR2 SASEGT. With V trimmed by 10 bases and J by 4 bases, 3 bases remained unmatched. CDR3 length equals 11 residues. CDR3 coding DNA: TGTGCCATCGACAGGGTCTATGGCTACACCTTC. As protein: CAIDRVYGYTF.

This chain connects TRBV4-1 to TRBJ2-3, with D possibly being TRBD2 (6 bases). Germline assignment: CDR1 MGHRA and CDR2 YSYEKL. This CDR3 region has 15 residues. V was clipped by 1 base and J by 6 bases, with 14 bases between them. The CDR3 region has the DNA TGCGCCAGCAGCCAAGGTAGCGGAGCCGTCGATACGCAGTATTTT. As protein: CASSQGSGAVDTQYF.

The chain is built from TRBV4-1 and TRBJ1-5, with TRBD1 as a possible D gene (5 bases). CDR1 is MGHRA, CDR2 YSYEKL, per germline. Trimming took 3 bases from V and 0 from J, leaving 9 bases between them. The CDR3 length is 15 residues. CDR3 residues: CASSHQGLSNQPQHF. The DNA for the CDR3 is TGCGCCAGCAGCCATCAGGGTCTTAGCAATCAGCCCCAGCATTTT.

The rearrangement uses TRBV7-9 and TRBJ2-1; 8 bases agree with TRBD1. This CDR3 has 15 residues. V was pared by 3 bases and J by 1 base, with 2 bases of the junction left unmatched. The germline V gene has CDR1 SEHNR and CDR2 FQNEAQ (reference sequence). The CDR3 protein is CASSLRTGSYNEQFF. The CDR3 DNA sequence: TGTGCCAGCAGCTTGCGGACAGGGTCCTACAATGAGCAGTTCTTC. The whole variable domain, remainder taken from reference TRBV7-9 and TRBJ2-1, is DTGVSQNPRHKITKRGQNVTFRCDPISEHNRLYWYRQTLGQGPEFLTYFQNEAQLEKSRLLSDRFSAERPKGSFSTLEIQRTEQGDSAMYLCASSLRTGSYNEQFFGPGTRLTVL.

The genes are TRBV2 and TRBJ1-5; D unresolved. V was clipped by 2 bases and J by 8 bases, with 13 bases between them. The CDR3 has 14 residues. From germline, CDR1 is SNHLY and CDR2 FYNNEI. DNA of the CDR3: TGTGCCAGCAGTGAAAGTTCGGGGTCGGAGCCCCAGCATTTT. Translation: CASSESSGSEPQHF.

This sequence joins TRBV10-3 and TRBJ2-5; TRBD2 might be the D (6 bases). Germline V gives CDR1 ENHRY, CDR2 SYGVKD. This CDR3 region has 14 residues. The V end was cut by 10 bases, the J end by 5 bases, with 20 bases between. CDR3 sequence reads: CATPLGVRGETQYF. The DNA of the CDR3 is TGTGCCACCCCCTTAGGTGTGCGGGGCGAGACCCAGTACTTC.

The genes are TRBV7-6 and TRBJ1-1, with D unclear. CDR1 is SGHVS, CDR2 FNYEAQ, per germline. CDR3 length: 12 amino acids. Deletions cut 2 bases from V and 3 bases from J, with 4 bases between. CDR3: CASSLPHTEAFF. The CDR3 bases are TGTGCCAGCAGCTTACCTCACACTGAAGCTTTCTTT.

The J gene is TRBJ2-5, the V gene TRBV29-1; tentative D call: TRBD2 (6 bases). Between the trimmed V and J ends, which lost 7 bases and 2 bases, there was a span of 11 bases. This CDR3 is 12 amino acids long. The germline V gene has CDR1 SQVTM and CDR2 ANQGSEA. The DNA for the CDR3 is TGCAGCGCCGGGCGGGGTCAAGAGACCCAGTACTTC. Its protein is CSAGRGQETQYF.

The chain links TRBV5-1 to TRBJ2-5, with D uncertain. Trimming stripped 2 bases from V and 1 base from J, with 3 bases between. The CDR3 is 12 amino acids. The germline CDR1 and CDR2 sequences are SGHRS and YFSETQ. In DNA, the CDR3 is TGCGCCAGCAGCTTCCTCCAAGAGACCCAGTACTTC. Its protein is CASSFLQETQYF. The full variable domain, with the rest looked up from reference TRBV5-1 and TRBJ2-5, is KAGVTQTPRYLIKTRGQQVTLSCSPISGHRSVSWYQQTPGQGLQFLFEYFSETQRNKGNFPGRFSGRQFSNSRSEMNVSTLELGDSALYLCASSFLQETQYFGPGTRLLVL.

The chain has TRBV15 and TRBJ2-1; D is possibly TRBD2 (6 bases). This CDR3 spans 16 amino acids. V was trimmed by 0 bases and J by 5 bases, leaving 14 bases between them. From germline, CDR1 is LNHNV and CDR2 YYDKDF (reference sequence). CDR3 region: CATSRDRRDWDNEQFF. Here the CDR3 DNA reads TGTGCCACCAGCAGAGATCGGAGGGATTGGGACAATGAGCAGTTCTTC.

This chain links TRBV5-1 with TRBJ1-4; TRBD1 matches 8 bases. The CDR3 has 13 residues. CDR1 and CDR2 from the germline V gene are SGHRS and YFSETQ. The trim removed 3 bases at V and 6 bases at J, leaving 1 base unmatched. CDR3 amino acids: CASSWTGYEKLFF. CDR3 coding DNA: TGCGCCAGCAGCTGGACAGGGTATGAAAAACTGTTTTTT. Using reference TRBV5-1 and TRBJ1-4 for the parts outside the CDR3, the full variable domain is KAGVTQTPRYLIKTRGQQVTLSCSPISGHRSVSWYQQTPGQGLQFLFEYFSETQRNKGNFPGRFSGRQFSNSRSEMNVSTLELGDSALYLCASSWTGYEKLFFGSGTQLSVL.

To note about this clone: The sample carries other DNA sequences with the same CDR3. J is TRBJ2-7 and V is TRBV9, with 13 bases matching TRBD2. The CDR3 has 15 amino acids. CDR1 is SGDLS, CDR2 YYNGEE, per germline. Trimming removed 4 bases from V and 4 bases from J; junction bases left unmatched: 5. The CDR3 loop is CASSPGTSGTYEQYF. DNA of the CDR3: TGTGCCAGCAGCCCCGGGACTAGCGGGACTTACGAGCAGTACTTC.